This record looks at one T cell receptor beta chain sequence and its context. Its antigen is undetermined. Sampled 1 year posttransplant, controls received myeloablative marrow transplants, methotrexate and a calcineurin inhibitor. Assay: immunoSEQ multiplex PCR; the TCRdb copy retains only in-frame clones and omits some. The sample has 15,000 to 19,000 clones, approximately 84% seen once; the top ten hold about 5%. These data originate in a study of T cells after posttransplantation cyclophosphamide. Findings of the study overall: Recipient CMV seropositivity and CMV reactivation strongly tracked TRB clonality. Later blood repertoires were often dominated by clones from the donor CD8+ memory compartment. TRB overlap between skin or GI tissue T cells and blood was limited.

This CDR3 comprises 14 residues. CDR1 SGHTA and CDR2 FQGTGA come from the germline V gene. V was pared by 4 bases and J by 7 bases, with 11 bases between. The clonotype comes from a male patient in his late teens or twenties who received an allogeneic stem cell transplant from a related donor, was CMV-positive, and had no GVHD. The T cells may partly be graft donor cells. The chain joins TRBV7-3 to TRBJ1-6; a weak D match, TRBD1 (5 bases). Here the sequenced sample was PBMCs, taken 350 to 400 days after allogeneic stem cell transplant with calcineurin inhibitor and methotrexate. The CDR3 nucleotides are TGTGCCAGCAGCTCGGGACTGGCAAATTCACCCCTCCACTTT. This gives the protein CASSSGLANSPLHF.